Given below is one T cell receptor (beta chain) in context. Its cognate antigen is unknown. The V gene's germline CDR1 is SQVTM and CDR2 ANQGSEA. This CDR3 has 14 residues. V was pared by 0 bases and J by 8 bases, with 13 bases between. The data are from a study of graft-versus-host responses after intestinal transplantation. On the study more broadly: In this cohort, recipients had multivisceral, liver-intestinal, or isolated intestinal transplants. The recipients all started with anti-thymocyte globulin induction and then took tacrolimus and steroids for 2 to 3 years. Study results and caveats: Early after transplant, HvG clones declined as circulating GvH clones peaked. The presence of high graft-versus-host to host-versus-graft clonal ratios in allografts characterized patients with graft-donor T cell macrochimerism.

The repertoire was sequenced with immunoSEQ multiplex PCR; TCRdb's copy has only in-frame clones and lacks some. The sample carries over 100,000 clones, around 94% recorded once. This TCR was sampled from a human donor who was the organ donor for an intestinal transplant. Here the sequenced sample was unstimulated CD8+ T cells sorted from spleen or lymph node cells, taken before transplant. The genes are TRBV29-1 and TRBJ1-4; perhaps TRBD1 as D (6 bases). The CDR3 DNA is TGCAGCGTTGAAGATCCGGGGGCGGAAGAAAAACTGTTTTTT. Translated, it gives CSVEDPGAEEKLFF. The full variable domain, in which reference TRBV29-1 and TRBJ1-4 provide the parts outside the CDR3, is SAVISQKPSRDICQRGTSLTIQCQVDSQVTMMFWYRQQPGQSLTLIATANQGSEATYESGFVIDKFPISRPNLTFSTLTVSNMSPEDSSIYLCSVEDPGAEEKLFFGSGTQLSVL.